This T cell receptor (beta chain) is from a study of shared T cell receptors in the human thymus (dated by TCRdb to about 2021). Background on the whole study: The study examined how the human thymus generates shared, self-reactive T-cell receptor alpha chains.

The CDR3 runs 13 amino acids, cysteine and phenylalanine included. Just the 39-base CDR3 DNA is kept, in frame starting at base 1. For CDR1 and CDR2, the germline V gene lists SNHLY and FYNNEI. Library construction relied on the immunoSEQ multiplex PCR assay. Held by TCRdb, this immuneACCESS table contains in-frame sequences only and omits some clones. Under half of the omission traces to an unresolved V gene where checked; the cause of the rest is unknown. Within this sample are some 700,000 clones, with approximately 83% of them counted one time only. Roughly 0.01% of the sample rests with the top ten. Only a few counts were recorded for this clone. Its cognate antigen has yet to be identified. No base quality information exists; no much larger clone differs at one position. Separately, the same data were catalogued under a study of human thymus T cells. The second study's paper adds: The donors were immunologically healthy infants in Finland who had open corrective cardiac surgery for congenital heart defects. Thymus tissue was collected as surgical resects that were removed during corrective cardiac surgery. Both the thymic and the peripheral blood repertoires appeared to show biased V and J gene segment usage. Highly overlapping thymic TCR repertoires among unrelated individuals were reported in the related research. The study characterized TCR alpha and beta repertoires from about 8 infant thymus samples and a few related peripheral blood samples. Donor ages ranging from about 6 to 244 days were recorded, and a handful of male and a couple of female infants were included in the cohort. Thymocytes were released mechanically from tissue and stored at -70 °C as pellets of about 10-34 million cells. A QIAsymphony instrument was used to extract genomic DNA from the frozen cell pellets. The immunoSEQ multiplex PCR assay was used to amplify the TCRB and TCRAD loci from a standardized quantity of quality-controlled genomic DNA. The amplicons covered the V(D)J region and were long enough to include the CDR3 and to identify the V and J genes. The amplicons were sequenced on an Illumina platform via the commercial immunoSEQ service. Primer bias and sequencing errors were corrected as previously described, and TCRAD and TCRB definitions were based on the IMGT database. Repertoires were analysed with immunoSEQ Analyzer 3.0 and VDJTools, covering basic statistics, V/J segment usage, diversity estimates, rarefaction and pairwise overlap. Diversity was estimated with Chao1, ChaoE, Efron-Thisted, Shannon and inverse Simpson indices, and also on datasets down-sampled to the smallest sample. For repertoire overlap, CDR3 nucleotide sequence, V gene and J gene had to match strictly, and clustering was done by Jaccard-based multidimensional scaling. On average, thymus samples yielded about 730,000 unique TCRB clonotypes, whereas blood samples yielded about 84,000.

Sequenced material: thymocytes. This receptor was identified in a girl under three years old with a congenital heart defect. Donor details come from another sample of the same person, matched by shared clones. The sequence is built from TRBV2 and TRBJ1-1; 5 matching bases give a weak D call of TRBD1. CDR3 protein: CAADDRVNTEAFF. The DNA reads TGTGCAGCTGACGACAGAGTGAACACTGAAGCTTTCTTT.